A selection of T cell receptor beta chains follows, all from one sample in a study of memory CD8 T cells in hepatitis C reinfection. TCRdb's copy holds only in-frame clones and misses some; the assay was immunoSEQ multiplex PCR. Counted here are 50,000 or so clones, roughly 86% occurring once; the ten biggest clones make up approximately 1%. Material: naive CD8+ T cells sorted from blood. Receptors originate from a man aged 18 to 29 with hepatitis C virus infection. CDR3s include the opening cysteine and the closing phenylalanine or tryptophan. D genes are given only for firm matches. Some rows mark clone size as missing; the rest say once, few, many or name a class of expanded clone.

V gene: TRBV29-1
J gene: TRBJ2-7
D gene: NA
clone size: once
CDR3 DNA: TGCAGCGTTGAAGGGGAGAACTACGAGCAGTACTTC
CDR3 protein: CSVEGENYEQYF

V gene: TRBV6-4
J gene: TRBJ1-5
D gene: NA
clone size: few
CDR3 DNA: TGTGCCAGCAGTAAGACGGGGAATCAGCCCCAGCATTTT
CDR3 protein: CASSKTGNQPQHF

V gene: TRBV27
J gene: TRBJ2-7
D gene: NA
clone size: NA
CDR3 DNA: TGTGCCAGCAGTTTAAGCTTCGCGGACGAGCAGTACTTC
CDR3 protein: CASSLSFADEQYF

V gene: TRBV27
J gene: TRBJ2-7
D gene: NA
clone size: NA
CDR3 DNA: TGTGCCAGCAGTTTATCGCGGGGCTCCTACGAGCAGTACTTC
CDR3 protein: CASSLSRGSYEQYF

V gene: TRBV7-2
J gene: TRBJ2-2
D gene: NA
clone size: NA
CDR3 DNA: TGTGCCAGCAGCTTATGGCAGGGTGAAGGCGGGGAGCTGTTTTTT
CDR3 protein: CASSLWQGEGGELFF

V gene: TRBV6-5
J gene: TRBJ1-1
D gene: NA
clone size: NA
CDR3 DNA: TGTGCCAGCAGTCACGGGAGTAGTTCTGAAGCTTTCTTT
CDR3 protein: CASSHGSSSEAFF

V gene: TRBV6-1
J gene: TRBJ2-7
D gene: TRBD1
clone size: NA
CDR3 DNA: TGTGCCAGCAGTGCCCTTGTGACAGGGGGTCAAGACGAGCAGTACTTC
CDR3 protein: CASSALVTGGQDEQYF

V gene: TRBV30
J gene: TRBJ1-1
D gene: NA
clone size: NA
CDR3 DNA: TGTGCCTGGAGTGCTACAGGATTGTCTGAAGCTTTCTTT
CDR3 protein: CAWSATGLSEAFF

V gene: TRBV4-3
J gene: TRBJ2-1
D gene: TRBD2
clone size: NA
CDR3 DNA: TGCGCCAGCAGCCCATATAGCGGGGGGGCCGCCAATGAGCAGTTCTTC
CDR3 protein: CASSPYSGGAANEQFF

V gene: TRBV9
J gene: TRBJ2-2
D gene: TRBD2
clone size: NA
CDR3 DNA: TGTGCCAGCAGCGTAGCTGGGCTAGCGGGGGCCGGGGAGCTGTTTTTT
CDR3 protein: CASSVAGLAGAGELFF

V gene: TRBV6-5
J gene: TRBJ2-7
D gene: NA
clone size: once
CDR3 DNA: TGTGCCAGCAGTTCGCGGCCTGATTACTCCTACGAGCAGTACTTC
CDR3 protein: CASSSRPDYSYEQYF

V gene: TRBV13
J gene: TRBJ2-7
D gene: TRBD1
clone size: NA
CDR3 DNA: TGTGCCAGCAGTCACCGGGACAGAGCCTACGAGCAGTACTTC
CDR3 protein: CASSHRDRAYEQYF

V gene: TRBV7-9
J gene: TRBJ2-2
D gene: TRBD2
clone size: once
CDR3 DNA: TGTGCCAGCAGCCCTCGTAGCGGGGGCCTTACCGGGGAGCTGTTTTTT
CDR3 protein: CASSPRSGGLTGELFF

V gene: TRBV27
J gene: TRBJ2-1
D gene: NA
clone size: NA
CDR3 DNA: TGTGCCAGCAGTCAACAGAACAATGAGCAGTTCTTC
CDR3 protein: CASSQQNNEQFF

V gene: TRBV27
J gene: TRBJ2-3
D gene: NA
clone size: NA
CDR3 DNA: TGTGCCAGCAGTTTGACGACTAGTTGGGGAACCACAGATACGCAGTATTTT
CDR3 protein: CASSLTTSWGTTDTQYF

V gene: TRBV28
J gene: TRBJ2-2
D gene: NA
clone size: NA
CDR3 DNA: TGTGCCAGCAGCGAGACAGGAATCACCGGGGAGCTGTTTTTT
CDR3 protein: CASSETGITGELFF

V gene: TRBV6-5
J gene: TRBJ2-2
D gene: TRBD2
clone size: NA
CDR3 DNA: TGTGCCAGCAGTTACTCGAGCGGGACGCCAACCGGGGAGCTGTTTTTT
CDR3 protein: CASSYSSGTPTGELFF

V gene: TRBV9
J gene: TRBJ2-3
D gene: NA
clone size: NA
CDR3 DNA: TGTGCCAGCAGCCGGCGGGACGACACAGATACGCAGTATTTT
CDR3 protein: CASSRRDDTDTQYF

V gene: TRBV15
J gene: TRBJ2-7
D gene: NA
clone size: NA
CDR3 DNA: TGTGCCACCAGCAATCCCTACGCGGGGACCTACGAGCAGTACTTC
CDR3 protein: CATSNPYAGTYEQYF

V gene: TRBV12-5
J gene: TRBJ2-5
D gene: TRBD2
clone size: NA
CDR3 DNA: TGTGCTAGTGGTGGGGGGGACCAAGAGACCCAGTACTTC
CDR3 protein: CASGGGDQETQYF

V gene: TRBV5-1
J gene: TRBJ2-5
D gene: TRBD1
clone size: NA
CDR3 DNA: TGCGCCAGCAGCTTTGGACAGGGGATAGGGACCCAGTACTTC
CDR3 protein: CASSFGQGIGTQYF

V gene: TRBV9
J gene: TRBJ2-1
D gene: TRBD2
clone size: NA
CDR3 DNA: TGTGCCAGCAGCTCCCTAGCGGCCTCCTACAATGAGCAGTTCTTC
CDR3 protein: CASSSLAASYNEQFF